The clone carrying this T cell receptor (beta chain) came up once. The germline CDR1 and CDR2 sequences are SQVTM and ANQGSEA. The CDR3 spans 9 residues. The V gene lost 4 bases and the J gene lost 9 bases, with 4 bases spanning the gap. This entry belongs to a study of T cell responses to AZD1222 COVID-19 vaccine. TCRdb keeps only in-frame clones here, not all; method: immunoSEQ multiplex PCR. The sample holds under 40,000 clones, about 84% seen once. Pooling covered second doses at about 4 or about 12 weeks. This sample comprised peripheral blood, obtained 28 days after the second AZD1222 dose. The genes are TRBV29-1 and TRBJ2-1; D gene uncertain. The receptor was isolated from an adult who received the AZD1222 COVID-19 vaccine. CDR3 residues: CSVGTEQFF. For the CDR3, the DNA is TGCAGCGTTGGAACTGAGCAGTTCTTC.